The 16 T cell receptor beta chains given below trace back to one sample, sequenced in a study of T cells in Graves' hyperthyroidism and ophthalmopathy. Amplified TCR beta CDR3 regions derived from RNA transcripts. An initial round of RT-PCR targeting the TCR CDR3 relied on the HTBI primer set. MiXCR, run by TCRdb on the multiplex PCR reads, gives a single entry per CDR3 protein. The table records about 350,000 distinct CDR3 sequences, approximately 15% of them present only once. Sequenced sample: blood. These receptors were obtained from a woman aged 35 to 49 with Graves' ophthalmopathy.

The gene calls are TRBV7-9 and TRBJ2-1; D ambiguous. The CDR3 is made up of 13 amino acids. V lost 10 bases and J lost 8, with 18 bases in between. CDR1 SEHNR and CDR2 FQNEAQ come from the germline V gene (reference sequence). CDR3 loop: CATSTAINDEQFF. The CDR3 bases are TGTGCCACAAGTACGGCGATTAACGATGAGCAGTTCTTC.

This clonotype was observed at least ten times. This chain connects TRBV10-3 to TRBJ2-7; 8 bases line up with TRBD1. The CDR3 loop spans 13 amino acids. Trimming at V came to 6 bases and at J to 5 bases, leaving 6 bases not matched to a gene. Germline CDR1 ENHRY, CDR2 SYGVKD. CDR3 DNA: TGTGCCATCAGCGGACAGGGATCTAACGAGCAGTACTTC. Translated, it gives CAISGQGSNEQYF.

This chain's CDR3 is CASRHSQNTGELFF. CDR3 coding DNA: TGTGCCAGCAGACATTCGCAAAACACCGGGGAGCTGTTTTTT. The chain joins TRBV3-1 to TRBJ2-2; D remains ambiguous. Germline V lookup: CDR1 LGHDT, CDR2 YNNKEL (reference sequence). There are 14 residues in the CDR3. V gave up 6 bases and J gave up 2 bases, with 10 bases separating them. The full variable domain, its missing parts supplied by reference TRBV3-1 and TRBJ2-2, is DTAVSQTPKYLVTQMGNDKSIKCEQNLGHDTMYWYKQDSKKFLKIMFSYNNKELIINETVPNRFSPKSPDKAHLNLHINSLELGDSAVYFCASRHSQNTGELFFGEGSRLTVL.

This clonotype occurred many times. The CDR3 is CASSEASGRGNTGELFF. As DNA, the CDR3 is TGTGCCAGCAGTGAAGCGAGCGGGAGGGGGAACACCGGGGAGCTGTTTTTT. The chain joins TRBV6-1 to TRBJ2-2; 10 bases agree with TRBD2. Germline trimming cut 0 bases from V and 1 base from J; bases unmatched to any gene: 2. Germline loops: CDR1 MNHNS, CDR2 SASEGT. The CDR3 contains 17 residues.

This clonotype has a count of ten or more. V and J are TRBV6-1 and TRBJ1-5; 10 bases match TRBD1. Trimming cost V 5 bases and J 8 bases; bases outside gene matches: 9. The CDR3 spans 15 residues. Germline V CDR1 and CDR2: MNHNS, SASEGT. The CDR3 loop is CASSTGTGATEPQHF. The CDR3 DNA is TGTGCCAGCAGTACCGGGACAGGGGCAACGGAGCCCCAGCATTTT.

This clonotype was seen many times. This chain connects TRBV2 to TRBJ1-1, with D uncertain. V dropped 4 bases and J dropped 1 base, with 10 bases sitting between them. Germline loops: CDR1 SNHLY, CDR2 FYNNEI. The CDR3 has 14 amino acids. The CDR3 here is CASSVKGPNTEAFF. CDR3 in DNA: TGTGCCAGCAGTGTTAAGGGCCCGAACACTGAAGCTTTCTTT.

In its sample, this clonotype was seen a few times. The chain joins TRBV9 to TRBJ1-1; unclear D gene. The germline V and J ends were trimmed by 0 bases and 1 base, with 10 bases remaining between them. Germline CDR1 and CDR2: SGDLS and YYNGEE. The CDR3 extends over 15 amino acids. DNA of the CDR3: TGTGCCAGCAGCGTAGTTTGGGGAAGGAACACTGAAGCTTTCTTT. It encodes CASSVVWGRNTEAFF.

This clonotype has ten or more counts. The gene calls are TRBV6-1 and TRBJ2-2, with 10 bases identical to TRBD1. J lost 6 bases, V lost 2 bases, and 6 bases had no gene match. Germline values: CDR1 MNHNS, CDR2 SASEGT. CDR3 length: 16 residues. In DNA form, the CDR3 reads TGTGCCAGCAGTGAAAGGGACAGGGGTTTCTCCGGGGAGCTGTTTTTT. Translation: CASSERDRGFSGELFF.

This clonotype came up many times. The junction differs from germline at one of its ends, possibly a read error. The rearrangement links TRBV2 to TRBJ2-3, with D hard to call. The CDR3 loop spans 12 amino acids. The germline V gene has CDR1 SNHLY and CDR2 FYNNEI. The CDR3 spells CATSPVTDTQYF. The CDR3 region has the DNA TGTGCCACCAGTCCAGTCACAGATACGCAGTATTTT.

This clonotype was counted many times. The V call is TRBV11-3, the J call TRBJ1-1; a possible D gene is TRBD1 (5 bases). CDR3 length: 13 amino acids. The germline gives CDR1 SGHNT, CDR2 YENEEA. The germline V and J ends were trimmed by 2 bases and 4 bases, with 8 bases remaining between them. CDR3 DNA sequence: TGTGCCAGCAGCTTATCCAGGGCCACTGAAGCTTTCTTT. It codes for CASSLSRATEAFF.

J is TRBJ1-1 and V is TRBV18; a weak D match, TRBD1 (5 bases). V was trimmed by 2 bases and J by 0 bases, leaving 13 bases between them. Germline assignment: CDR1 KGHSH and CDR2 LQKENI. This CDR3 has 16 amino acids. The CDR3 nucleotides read TGTGCCAGCTCACCATCGGGACTGCAAATGAACACTGAAGCTTTCTTT. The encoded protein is CASSPSGLQMNTEAFF.

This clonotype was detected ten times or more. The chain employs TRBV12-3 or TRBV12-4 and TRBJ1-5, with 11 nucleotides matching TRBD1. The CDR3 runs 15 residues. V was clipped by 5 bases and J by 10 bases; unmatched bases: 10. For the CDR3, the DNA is TGTGCCAGCAGTCGTGGGACAGGGGGTTTCTATCCCCAGCATTTT. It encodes CASSRGTGGFYPQHF.

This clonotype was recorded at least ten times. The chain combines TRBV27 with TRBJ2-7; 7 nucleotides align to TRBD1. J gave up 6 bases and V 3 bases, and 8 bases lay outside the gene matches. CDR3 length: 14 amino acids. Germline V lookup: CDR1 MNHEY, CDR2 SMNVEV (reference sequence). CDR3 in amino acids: CASSFLGTASEQYF. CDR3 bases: TGTGCCAGCAGTTTTCTAGGGACAGCTAGCGAGCAGTACTTC.

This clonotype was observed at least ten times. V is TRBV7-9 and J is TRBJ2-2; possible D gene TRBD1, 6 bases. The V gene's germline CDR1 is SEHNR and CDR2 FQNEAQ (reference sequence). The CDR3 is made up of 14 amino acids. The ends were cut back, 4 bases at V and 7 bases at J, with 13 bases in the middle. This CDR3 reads CASSSQGPRGELFF. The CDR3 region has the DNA TGTGCCAGCAGCTCCCAGGGGCCACGCGGGGAGCTGTTTTTT.

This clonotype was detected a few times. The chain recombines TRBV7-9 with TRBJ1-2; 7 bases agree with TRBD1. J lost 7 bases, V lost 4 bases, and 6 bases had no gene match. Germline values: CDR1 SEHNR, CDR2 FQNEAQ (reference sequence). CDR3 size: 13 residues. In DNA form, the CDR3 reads TGTGCCAGCAGCTCAACAGGGGCTACTGGCTACACCTTC. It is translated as CASSSTGATGYTF.

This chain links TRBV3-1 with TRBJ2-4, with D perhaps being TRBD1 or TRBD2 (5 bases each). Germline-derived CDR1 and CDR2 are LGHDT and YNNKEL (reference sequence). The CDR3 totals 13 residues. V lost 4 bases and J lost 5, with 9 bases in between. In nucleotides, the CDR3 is TGTGCCAGCAGCCCCCGAGGGGAAAACATTCAGTACTTC. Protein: CASSPRGENIQYF.